This record concerns one TCR beta chain sequence. The data derive from a study of T cells in Graves' hyperthyroidism and ophthalmopathy. This CDR3 is built from 14 residues. From germline, CDR1 is SEHNR and CDR2 FQNEAQ (reference sequence). Deletions cut 2 bases from V and 4 bases from J, with 11 bases between. RNA transcripts were the template for amplifying TCR beta CDR3 regions. With the HTBI primer set, the TCR CDR3 went through a first round of RT-PCR. TCRdb fed the multiplex PCR reads into MiXCR, producing one record per CDR3 protein. The sample lists roughly 510,000 distinct CDR3 sequences; about 45% were seen once.

Sequenced sample: peripheral blood or thyroid tissue (not recorded which). The receptor comes from an adult woman with Graves' disease, either hyperthyroidism or ophthalmopathy (not recorded which). The rearrangement links TRBV7-9 to TRBJ2-5; either TRBD1 or TRBD2 may supply D (6 bases each). CDR3 sequence reads: CASSLIGGRETQYF. The CDR3 bases are TGTGCCAGCAGCTTAATTGGGGGGCGAGAGACCCAGTACTTC.